This entry lists 17 T cell receptor beta chains sequenced from one sample in a study of T cell clones after liver transplantation. Sequencing was performed with immunoSEQ multiplex PCR; in TCRdb, only in-frame clones are kept and a portion is missing. Of 20,000 to 25,000 clones in the sample, about four fifths were seen once. The sequenced sample was CD8+ T cells from blood, obtained more than 53 months after liver transplant. These receptors all come from a human patient who received a liver transplant. These T cells may partly come from the graft donor.

This clone is termed medium-sized. This chain uses TRBV11-2 with TRBJ2-7; D not certain. Germline CDR1 SGHAT, CDR2 FQNNGV. Trimming pared 1 base from V and 3 bases from J, leaving 7 bases between. The CDR3 runs to 13 residues. CDR3 DNA sequence: TGTGCCAGCAGCTTAGGGTCCAACTACGAGCAGTACTTC. It yields the protein CASSLGSNYEQYF.

This chain links TRBV28 with TRBJ2-5; 7 bases map to TRBD1. With 4 bases clipped from V and 0 bases from J, the junction kept 8 bases outside the gene matches. This CDR3 is built from 16 residues. Germline lookup yields CDR1 MDHEN and CDR2 SYDVKM. The CDR3 DNA follows: TGTGCCAGCAGTTCCCCTCACAGGGGCAACCAAGAGACCCAGTACTTC. Protein product: CASSSPHRGNQETQYF.

V is TRBV28 and J is TRBJ2-7; D may be TRBD1 (5 bases). The germline V and J ends were trimmed by 8 bases and 0 bases, with 14 bases remaining between them. This CDR3 is built from 14 residues. Germline loops: CDR1 MDHEN, CDR2 SYDVKM. The CDR3 DNA is TGTGCCAGCGACCCCCAGGGTTTCTCCTACGAGCAGTACTTC. It codes for CASDPQGFSYEQYF.

The CDR3 loop is CASSRRDRATDTQYF. In DNA form, the CDR3 reads TGTGCCAGCTCTCGCCGGGACAGGGCTACAGATACGCAGTATTTT. The rearrangement joins TRBV18 to TRBJ2-3, with 9 bases aligning to TRBD1. This CDR3 has 15 amino acids. Per germline, CDR1 KGHSH and CDR2 LQKENI. V was clipped by 6 bases and J by 3 bases; unmatched bases: 7.

In its sample, this clone ranks as medium-sized. The chain has TRBV9 and TRBJ2-5; TRBD2 is a possible D gene (7 bases). The CDR3 length is 15 residues. Germline V gene lookup returns CDR1 SGDLS and CDR2 YYNGEE. Trimming took off 3 bases at V and 5 bases at J, with 17 bases between the two ends. CDR3 nucleotide sequence: TGTGCCAGCAGCGCCTCAGTGGGGGGGCGGGAGACCCAGTACTTC. Its translation: CASSASVGGRETQYF.

This clone was picked up one time. The junction differs from germline at one of its ends, possibly a read error. The V gene is TRBV5-6, the J gene TRBJ2-2; D may be TRBD2 (6 bases). Germline CDR1 reads SGHDT; CDR2 reads YYEEEE. CDR3 length equals 15 residues. The CDR3 DNA reads as TGTGCCAGCAGCTTGGGCGGGGACGTCCCCCGGGGAGCTGTTTTT. Its protein is CASSLGGDVPRGAVF. Full variable domain (rest looked up from reference TRBV5-6 and TRBJ2-2): DAGVTQSPTHLIKTRGQQVTLRCSPKSGHDTVSWYQQALGQGPQFIFQYYEEEERQRGNFPDRFSGHQFPNYSSELNVNALLLGDSALYLCASSLGGDVPRGAVFGEGSRLTVL.

This chain links TRBV4-2 with TRBJ1-5; TRBD1 matches 8 bases. Germline lookup yields CDR1 LGHNA and CDR2 YNFKEQ. With V trimmed by 1 base and J by 5 bases, 4 bases remained unmatched. CDR3 length equals 15 residues. The CDR3, as DNA: TGTGCCAGCAGCCAAGCGGCGACAGGGGATCAGCCCCAGCATTTT. Its translation is CASSQAATGDQPQHF.

This clone was counted only a few times. The genes are TRBV5-1 and TRBJ2-7, with D unresolved. The germline V gene has CDR1 SGHRS and CDR2 YFSETQ. The V and J ends lost 1 base and 3 bases respectively, with 8 bases between them. The CDR3 totals 13 residues. CDR3 sequence reads: CASSLMNSYEQYF. The CDR3, as DNA: TGCGCCAGCAGCTTGATGAACAGCTACGAGCAGTACTTC.

The CDR3 region has the DNA TGTGCCAGCAGCCCGGACAGGGCCGGGGAGCTGTTTTTT. This sequence encodes CASSPDRAGELFF. The chain combines TRBV7-3 with TRBJ2-2; 8 positions agree with TRBD1. The CDR3 is 13 amino acids. The germline gives CDR1 SGHTA, CDR2 FQGTGA. V lost 5 bases to trimming and J lost 6 bases; unmatched junction nucleotides: 2.

The V gene is TRBV13, the J gene TRBJ1-4; a weak D match, TRBD1 (5 bases). The length of the CDR3 is 15 residues. V dropped 5 bases and J dropped 8 bases, with 18 bases sitting between them. CDR1 PRHDT and CDR2 FYEKMQ come from the germline V gene (reference sequence). The DNA of the CDR3 is TGTGCCAGCAGCCCCGGGACGGCTGTTGGCGAAAAACTGTTTTTT. It specifies CASSPGTAVGEKLFF. Variable domain in full (rest from reference TRBV13 and TRBJ1-4): AAGVIQSPRHLIKEKRETATLKCYPIPRHDTVYWYQQGPGQDPQFLISFYEKMQSDKGSIPDRFSAQQFSDYHSELNMSSLELGDSALYFCASSPGTAVGEKLFFGSGTQLSVL.

The rearrangement uses TRBV7-6 and TRBJ2-7; 9 bases line up with TRBD1. This CDR3 is 16 amino acids long. V gave up 1 base and J gave up 2 bases; unmatched junction bases: 6. Germline V lookup: CDR1 SGHVS, CDR2 FNYEAQ. CDR3: CASSLGLRQGAYEQYF. The CDR3 DNA reads as TGTGCCAGCAGCTTAGGGCTTCGACAGGGGGCCTACGAGCAGTACTTC.

Relative to its sample, this clone is medium-sized. This rearrangement joins TRBV5-6 to TRBJ1-1; no firm D call. Per the germline V gene, CDR1 is SGHDT and CDR2 is YYEEEE. V was trimmed by 1 base and J by 5 bases, leaving 6 bases between them. The CDR3 length is 12 residues. This CDR3 reads CASSLLGTEAFF. DNA of the CDR3: TGTGCCAGCAGCTTGTTAGGGACTGAAGCTTTCTTT.

The chain couples TRBV4-1 to TRBJ2-3, with D unresolved. V was clipped by 0 bases and J by 3 bases, with 7 bases between them. Germline V gene lookup returns CDR1 MGHRA and CDR2 YSYEKL. This CDR3 is 14 amino acids long. CDR3 in amino acids: CASSQDSRTDTQYF. In nucleotides, the CDR3 is TGCGCCAGCAGCCAAGACTCCAGGACAGATACGCAGTATTTT.

The rearrangement joins TRBV28 to TRBJ1-1; D is unresolved. Germline V CDR1 and CDR2: MDHEN, SYDVKM. The CDR3 length is 12 residues. Trimming took off 3 bases at V and 5 bases at J, with 7 bases between the two ends. The CDR3 region has the DNA TGTGCCAGCAGTTTTGCTAGGACTGAAGCTTTCTTT. This sequence encodes CASSFARTEAFF.

V is TRBV10-3 and J is TRBJ1-4; no firm D call. Germline V gene lookup returns CDR1 ENHRY and CDR2 SYGVKD. The V and J ends lost 2 bases and 5 bases respectively, with 15 bases between them. The CDR3 covers 16 residues. For the CDR3, the DNA is TGTGCCATCAGTGAGCCGCCAAAAAGGACGAATGAAAAACTGTTTTTT. It specifies CAISEPPKRTNEKLFF.

The chain uses TRBV7-9 and TRBJ2-5; D might be TRBD1 or TRBD2, each matching 6 bases. V dropped 0 bases and J dropped 6 bases, with 14 bases sitting between them. The CDR3 totals 15 residues. Per the germline V gene, CDR1 is SEHNR and CDR2 is FQNEAQ (reference sequence). The CDR3 region has the DNA TGTGCCAGCAGCTTAGCGACCCGGGGGCGGCAGACCCAGTACTTC. Translation gives CASSLATRGRQTQYF.

This clone was detected only a few times. This sequence joins TRBV9 and TRBJ2-7, with TRBD2 as a possible D gene (5 bases). CDR1 SGDLS and CDR2 YYNGEE come from the germline V gene. The CDR3 covers 13 residues. Trimming stripped 2 bases from V and 6 bases from J, with 12 bases between. The CDR3 nucleotides read TGTGCCAGCAGCGTGGAGGCCCCCGCCGAGCAGTACTTC. It is translated as CASSVEAPAEQYF.